This paragraph covers one T cell receptor beta chain sequence. What this receptor recognizes is not known. No base quality values were provided; no much bigger clone lies one nucleotide off. TCR beta repertoires were profiled from peripheral blood of roughly 13 young patients with multiple sclerosis to demonstrate the VDJtools post-analysis software. The multiple sclerosis patients were children and adolescents ranging in age from roughly 6 to 15 years. Libraries were constructed by PCR. Sequenced using an Illumina HiSeq 2500. Unique molecular identifiers were incorporated into TCR beta cDNA libraries to reduce PCR and sequencing biases. Per 1 to 10 million input T cells, approximately 500,000 cDNA molecules were obtained, such that each molecule approximated one T cell. Patient libraries were prepared and sequenced with the same protocol used for the earlier healthy control dataset. Within a given batch, samples were prepared together, multiplexed and sequenced on the same HiSeq lane. The original pipeline was this. Raw barcoded reads were processed with MIGEC, and single-read molecular identifier groups were discarded before consensus assembly and CDR3 extraction. Clonotype tables were post-analysed with VDJtools, normalizing diversity by down-sampling all datasets to the smallest sample size. In repertoire overlap clustering, CDR3 amino acid sequences, but not nucleotide sequences, were matched to correct batch-related cross-sample contamination. TCRdb reprocessing: public reads trimmed at Q25 with fastp, clones called with MiXCR, in-frame beta chains kept. Each CDR3 protein appears once, grouped with its most common genes and DNA. These V and J calls derive from TCRdb rather than the authors' analysis. The sample contains approximately 730,000 distinct CDR3 sequences, just over 45% of them found a single time. Approximately 4.4% of the sample is in the top ten clones.

This record belongs to a study of post-analysis software for immune sequencing data (dated by TCRdb to between 2014 and 2017). For context, the study as a whole: Recorded disease courses included relapsing-remitting, secondary progressive and progressive-relapsing multiple sclerosis, with some patients lacking subtype annotation. The multiple sclerosis patient repertoires were compared with 10 to 12 previously published healthy control repertoires from donors aged 6 to 25 years. A subset of samples was prepared in parallel using single-end sample barcoding, then pooled and co-amplified after Illumina adapter ligation. The full study reports these points: Patients showed significantly higher frequencies than controls for five TRBV segments, among them TRBV5-6, TRBV5-1 and TRBV20-1. The control group was slightly older than the multiple sclerosis patient group. Normalized Chao1 diversity was significantly lower in multiple sclerosis patients than controls, suggesting substantial peripheral T-cell clonal expansion. Direct clustering with F measure showed strong co-clustering of samples prepared in the same batch, prompting a batch-effect correction.

The cysteine opens and the phenylalanine closes a CDR3 of 16 amino acids. Kept here is only the CDR3 DNA, which spans 48 bases and is read in frame from base 1. CDR1 and CDR2 are read off the germline V gene (reference sequence) as DFQATT and SNEGSKA. Relative to germline, V is missing 4 bases and J is missing 5 bases, with 13 bases of the junction outside any gene match. The V and J segments used are TRBV20-1 and TRBJ2-5; TRBD2 lines up with 10 middle nucleotides. The sample consisted of blood. The receptor was isolated from a girl aged 5-17 years with multiple sclerosis. CDR3 reads: CSATGLAALRWETQYF. The nucleotide sequence reads TGCAGTGCTACCGGACTAGCGGCTTTAAGGTGGGAGACCCAGTACTTC.